The 23 T cell receptor beta chains reported below all come from one sample, sequenced in a study of blood T cell repertoires in COVID-19. Using immunoSEQ multiplex PCR, the repertoire was profiled, and TCRdb retains in-frame clones only, with some absent. The sample lists 200,000 to 250,000 clones; more than 80% were seen once. Sequenced sample: peripheral blood. These receptor sequences come from an elderly woman with acute or convalescent COVID-19.

This chain connects TRBV28 to TRBJ1-2; TRBD1 might be the D (5 bases). The ends were cut back, 3 bases at V and 4 bases at J, with 9 bases in the middle. The CDR3 has 13 residues. Germline V CDR1 and CDR2: MDHEN, SYDVKM. The CDR3 loop reads CASSLGGSYGYTF. Written as DNA, the CDR3 is TGTGCCAGCAGTTTGGGGGGGAGCTATGGCTACACCTTC.

V gene TRBV4-2 combines with J gene TRBJ1-6; 8 bases are shared with TRBD1. CDR3 length: 16 residues. Per germline, CDR1 LGHNA and CDR2 YNFKEQ. V shed 6 bases and J 5 bases; nucleotides not matched to a gene: 9. CDR3 coding DNA: TGTGCCAGCAGGCAGGATAGACAGGGGAATAATTCACCCCTCCACTTT. It specifies CASRQDRQGNNSPLHF.

J is TRBJ2-1 and V is TRBV28; D gene unclear. V dropped 2 bases and J dropped 5 bases, with 10 bases sitting between them. Germline CDR1 is MDHEN and CDR2 is SYDVKM. CDR3 length: 14 amino acids. In DNA, the CDR3 is TGTGCCAGCAGTTTACGGGTTCCCGACAATGAGCAGTTCTTC. The encoded protein is CASSLRVPDNEQFF.

The count of this clone is one. The chain uses TRBV19 and TRBJ2-7, with 13 nucleotides matching TRBD2. The CDR3 has 17 amino acids. After removal of 9 bases from V and 2 bases from J, the junction contained 13 bases not matched to a gene. The germline CDR1 and CDR2 sequences are LNHDA and SQIVND (reference sequence). Here the CDR3 reads CASSAGTSGNVAYEQYF. DNA of the CDR3: TGTGCCAGCTCCGCCGGGACTAGCGGGAATGTTGCCTACGAGCAGTACTTC. Based on the CDR3 plus reference TRBV19 and TRBJ2-7, the full variable domain is DGGITQSPKYLFRKEGQNVTLSCEQNLNHDAMYWYRQDPGQGLRLIYYSQIVNDFQKGDIAEGYSVSREKKESFPLTVTSAQKNPTAFYLCASSAGTSGNVAYEQYFGPGTRLTVT.

The chain joins TRBV18 to TRBJ2-1; no clear D. Germline-derived CDR1 and CDR2 are KGHSH and LQKENI. This CDR3 region has 13 residues. V was pared by 2 bases and J by 6 bases, with 8 bases between. The CDR3 DNA is TGTGCCAGCTCACCAAACGCACTCAATGAGCAGTTCTTC. It translates to CASSPNALNEQFF.

This sequence joins TRBV4-1 and TRBJ2-3; D not certain. V was pared by 0 bases and J by 3 bases, with 4 bases between. From germline, CDR1 is MGHRA and CDR2 YSYEKL. The CDR3 extends over 13 amino acids. Written as DNA, the CDR3 is TGCGCCAGCAGCCAAGAAGAGACAGATACGCAGTATTTT. It translates to CASSQEETDTQYF.

The J gene is TRBJ2-5, the V gene TRBV11-1, with D perhaps TRBD2 (6 bases). Germline CDR1 and CDR2: SGHAT and FQDESV (reference sequence). Between the trimmed V and J ends, which lost 2 bases and 1 base, there was a span of 11 bases. This CDR3 region has 15 residues. DNA for the CDR3: TGTGCCAGCAGCTTAAACCGGGGACTCCAAGAGACCCAGTACTTC. This encodes CASSLNRGLQETQYF.

The chain carries TRBV6-2 or TRBV6-3 and TRBJ1-1, with TRBD1 identical over 10 bases. The CDR3 consists of 14 residues. Germline CDR1 and CDR2: MNHEY and SVGEGT. The junction had 5 bases not matched to a gene; V was cut back by 5 bases and J by 5 bases. The CDR3 nucleotides are TGTGCCAGCAGTCCGACAGGGGGCAGGACTGAAGCTTTCTTT. Translation: CASSPTGGRTEAFF.

The genes are TRBV11-2 and TRBJ2-7; 10 bases map to TRBD2. V lost 5 bases and J lost 3; bases outside the gene matches: 13. The germline CDR1 and CDR2 sequences are SGHAT and FQNNGV. The CDR3 spans 17 residues. The CDR3 region has the DNA TGTGCCAGCAGCCTCCGGAGGGGAGCGGGGGGGTACTACGAGCAGTACTTC. This translates into CASSLRRGAGGYYEQYF.

The J gene is TRBJ2-2, the V gene TRBV18; weak D call: TRBD2 (6 bases). The CDR3 loop spans 16 amino acids. Germline loops: CDR1 KGHSH, CDR2 LQKENI. Between the trimmed V and J ends, which lost 0 bases and 4 bases, there was a span of 12 bases. CDR3 bases: TGTGCCAGCTCACCACCGGCAGGGAGGAGCACCGGGGAGCTGTTTTTT. It yields the protein CASSPPAGRSTGELFF.

The CDR3 DNA follows: TGTGCCAGCAGTCAACCGCTGGCTCGGAGGGGACCCAGTCTCTACGAGCAGTACTTC. Residues: CASSQPLARRGPSLYEQYF. The rearrangement uses TRBV6-6 and TRBJ2-7, with a possible D match to TRBD2 (6 bases). V lost 5 bases and J lost 3, with 29 bases in between. Germline V CDR1 and CDR2: MNHNY, SVGAGI (reference sequence). The CDR3 loop spans 19 amino acids.

This sequence joins TRBV7-9 and TRBJ2-4, with 8 bases matching TRBD1. CDR3 length equals 16 residues. Germline V lookup: CDR1 SEHNR, CDR2 FQNEAQ (reference sequence). J was trimmed by 0 bases and V by 5 bases; bases with no gene match: 6. The CDR3 region has the DNA TGTGCCAGCAGCCCCCAGGGGGCACTAGCCAAAAACATTCAGTACTTC. Protein product: CASSPQGALAKNIQYF.

V and J are TRBV7-8 and TRBJ1-2; D is uncertain. The germline gives CDR1 SGHVS, CDR2 FQNEAQ. This CDR3 is built from 11 residues. Trimming shortened V by 5 bases and J by 5 bases, and 6 bases separated the two germline ends. The DNA for the CDR3 is TGTGCCAGCAGCCGCCGGTATGGCTACACCTTC. Its protein product is CASSRRYGYTF.

The J gene is TRBJ1-2, the V gene TRBV30; D gene ambiguous. CDR1 GTSNPN and CDR2 SVGIG come from the germline V gene (reference sequence). The CDR3 contains 14 residues. Trimming took 2 bases from V and 4 from J, leaving 14 bases between them. The CDR3 coding sequence is TGTGCCTGGAGTCCCTCCCGGACTGTCTATGGCTACACCTTC. Amino acid sequence: CAWSPSRTVYGYTF.

V gene TRBV30 combines with J gene TRBJ1-6, with D unresolved. Trimming took off 0 bases at V and 14 bases at J, with 17 bases between the two ends. The CDR3 consists of 14 residues. CDR1 GTSNPN and CDR2 SVGIG come from the germline V gene (reference sequence). The CDR3 sequence is CAWSVDLPSAALHF. The CDR3 coding sequence is TGTGCCTGGAGTGTTGACTTACCAAGTGCCGCCCTCCACTTT. Supplemented by reference TRBV30 and TRBJ1-6, the full variable domain reads SQTIHQWPATLVQPVGSPLSLECTVEGTSNPNLYWYRQAAGRGLQLLFYSVGIGQISSEVPQNLSASRPQDRQFILSSKKLLLSDSGFYLCAWSVDLPSAALHFGNGTRLTVT.

This clone has ten or more counts. CDR3 protein: CASRGDRGNYEQYF. The CDR3 DNA sequence: TGTGCCAGCCGCGGGGACAGGGGGAACTACGAGCAGTACTTC. V gene TRBV5-6 combines with J gene TRBJ2-7; 11 bases fit TRBD1. The CDR3 runs 14 residues. Germline V gene data show CDR1 as SGHDT and CDR2 as YYEEEE. V shed 7 bases, J shed 3 bases, and the junction held 6 bases outside the gene matches.

J is TRBJ2-7 and V is TRBV28, with a weak D call TRBD2 (5 bases). Germline loops: CDR1 MDHEN, CDR2 SYDVKM. This CDR3 is 14 amino acids long. Trimming cost V 3 bases and J 5 bases, with 14 bases left between them. In DNA form, the CDR3 reads TGTGCCAGCAGTTTTCGGGGTAGCGTGCACGAGCAGTACTTC. It codes for CASSFRGSVHEQYF.

This clone is a singleton in its sample. The genes are TRBV4-1 and TRBJ2-2, with TRBD1 as a possible D gene (6 bases). Between the trimmed V and J ends, which lost 4 bases and 0 bases, there was a span of 9 bases. The germline V gene encodes CDR1 MGHRA and CDR2 YSYEKL. This CDR3 has 15 amino acids. CDR3 sequence (DNA): TGCGCCAGCAGCCGGGACACCCCGAACACCGGGGAGCTGTTTTTT. Residues: CASSRDTPNTGELFF.

The chain couples TRBV29-1 to TRBJ2-1; the match to TRBD2 covers 8 bases. The trim removed 3 bases at V and 12 bases at J, leaving 19 bases unmatched. Germline V gene data show CDR1 as SQVTM and CDR2 as ANQGSEA. The CDR3 is 16 amino acids. The CDR3 loop is CSVDSVGGLGLFGQFF. The CDR3, as DNA: TGCAGCGTTGATTCTGTGGGGGGACTAGGGCTCTTCGGGCAGTTCTTC.

V usage is TRBV15 and J usage is TRBJ1-5, with a weak D call TRBD1 (6 bases). Germline V gene data show CDR1 as LNHNV and CDR2 as YYDKDF (reference sequence). V gave up 0 bases and J gave up 6 bases, with 12 bases separating them. CDR3 size: 15 residues. CDR3 amino acids: CATSRDAGDGQPQHF. The CDR3 DNA sequence: TGTGCCACCAGCAGAGATGCAGGGGACGGTCAGCCCCAGCATTTT.

The V and J genes are TRBV18 and TRBJ2-3; 9 nucleotides match TRBD2. J lost 3 bases, V lost 2 bases, and 3 bases had no gene match. The CDR3 extends over 15 amino acids. Germline V gene sequence: CDR1 KGHSH, CDR2 LQKENI. The CDR3 sequence is CASSPAGGRTDTQYF. CDR3 bases: TGTGCCAGCTCACCAGCGGGAGGGAGGACAGATACGCAGTATTTT.

The chain combines TRBV3-1 (or the pseudogene TRBV3-2) with TRBJ2-3; 7 nucleotides agree with TRBD2. The J segment lost 3 bases and the V segment lost 4 bases, leaving 4 bases of the junction unmatched. CDR1 and CDR2 from the germline V gene are LGHDT and YNNKEL (reference sequence). This CDR3 has 14 residues. This chain's CDR3 is CASSLTSRTDTQYF. As DNA, the CDR3 is TGTGCCAGCAGCCTGACTAGCAGGACAGATACGCAGTATTTT.

V usage is TRBV19 and J usage is TRBJ1-5, with D possibly being TRBD1 (6 bases). Germline V gene data show CDR1 as LNHDA and CDR2 as SQIVND (reference sequence). Trimming shortened V by 5 bases and J by 6 bases, and 17 bases separated the two germline ends. CDR3 length equals 15 residues. In DNA form, the CDR3 reads TGTGCCAGTAGTGAAACCCGACAGGCTGGTCAGCCCCAGCATTTT. Its protein product is CASSETRQAGQPQHF.